This is a list of T cell receptor beta chains from one sample in a study of technical replicates of blood from four donors. Measured with immunoSEQ multiplex PCR; TCRdb has only the in-frame clones, and not every one. The sample lists fewer than 95,000 clones, approximately 94% occurring once. The sample was T cells isolated from PBMCs. Source of these receptors: a human donor in good health. Each CDR3 is given with its conserved first and last residue. Each record gives: J gene, D gene, clone size, V gene, CDR3 protein, CDR3 DNA. D genes are given only for firm matches. Expanded clones get a size class; other rows say once, few or many, or leave the size out.

>TRBJ1-5|.|.|TRBV27
CASGAREQPQHF
TGTGCCAGCGGCGCCAGGGAACAGCCCCAGCATTTT
>TRBJ2-5|.|.|TRBV6-6
CASKGGSQETQYF
TGTGCCAGCAAAGGCGGCAGCCAAGAGACCCAGTACTTC
>TRBJ2-2|TRBD2|.|TRBV7-9
CASSLDDSGSQPNTGELFF
TGTGCCAGCAGCTTAGATGATAGCGGGAGCCAACCGAACACCGGGGAGCTGTTTTTT
>TRBJ1-2|TRBD1|.|TRBV6-5
CASSNTGTGGYGYTF
TGTGCCAGCAGTAACACCGGGACAGGGGGCTATGGCTACACCTTC
>TRBJ2-7|TRBD1|once|TRBV5-1
CASSISRDRGSHEQYF
TGCGCCAGCAGCATTTCCCGGGACAGGGGGTCGCACGAGCAGTACTTC
>TRBJ2-1|.|once|TRBV7-6
CASSFASGRNLVNEQFF
TGTGCCAGCAGCTTCGCCAGCGGCCGGAATCTTGTCAATGAGCAGTTCTTC
>TRBJ1-1|.|.|TRBV18
CASSPDPGLTKAFF
TGTGCCAGCTCACCTGACCCGGGACTCACCAAAGCTTTCTTT
>TRBJ2-2|.|.|TRBV5-1
CASSFRTANTGELFF
TGCGCCAGCAGCTTCCGGACAGCGAACACCGGGGAGCTGTTTTTT
>TRBJ2-3|TRBD1|.|TRBV11-2
CASRTRYGTGPTDTQYF
TGTGCCAGCAGGACAAGATACGGGACAGGGCCCACAGATACGCAGTATTTT
>TRBJ1-2|.|.|TRBV18
CASSSTSDQGINYGYTF
TGTGCCAGCTCATCGACCTCGGACCAGGGGATTAACTATGGCTACACCTTC
>TRBJ2-3|.|once|TRBV19
CASSKGGGTDTQYF
TGTGCCAGTAGTAAGGGAGGAGGCACAGATACGCAGTATTTT
>TRBJ1-2|TRBD1|.|TRBV6-1
CASRGTGVMGGYTF
TGTGCCAGCAGGGGGACAGGGGTGATGGGTGGCTACACCTTC
>TRBJ2-1|TRBD2|.|TRBV7-2
CASSLVAGVGYNEQFF
TGTGCCAGCAGCTTAGTAGCGGGAGTCGGCTACAATGAGCAGTTCTTC
>TRBJ2-3|.|.|TRBV2
CASGGTGTDTQYF
TGTGCCAGCGGAGGGACAGGCACAGATACGCAGTATTTT
>TRBJ1-4|.|.|TRBV9
CASSVAPMGRGATNEKLFF
TGTGCCAGCAGCGTAGCCCCCATGGGGCGGGGAGCAACTAATGAAAAACTGTTTTTT
>TRBJ2-1|TRBD2|.|TRBV5-8
CASSRGVGRFSYNEQFF
TGTGCCAGCAGCCGGGGGGTAGGACGGTTCTCCTACAATGAGCAGTTCTTC
>TRBJ2-5|.|.|TRBV18
CASSPPSTLRRAQYF
TGTGCCAGCTCACCACCGTCGACGCTACGACGGGCCCAGTACTTC
>TRBJ1-2|.|.|TRBV6-1
CASRTRWLRGYTF
TGTGCCAGCAGGACTAGGTGGTTGCGGGGCTACACCTTC
>TRBJ1-1|.|.|TRBV6-1
CASSERRTKHGTEAFF
TGTGCCAGCAGTGAACGGAGGACCAAGCACGGGACTGAAGCTTTCTTT
>TRBJ1-1|TRBD1|.|TRBV5-4
CASSDITGDGLAFF
TGTGCCAGCAGCGATATTACAGGGGACGGCTTGGCTTTCTTT
>TRBJ2-2|.|once|TRBV5-4
CASSLERGTGELFF
TGTGCCAGCAGCTTGGAACGAGGCACCGGGGAGCTGTTTTTT
>TRBJ1-1|TRBD1|.|TRBV4-1
CASSQRTGGRTEAFF
TGCGCCAGCAGCCAACGGACAGGGGGGAGGACTGAAGCTTTCTTT
>TRBJ2-1|.|.|TRBV28
CASSFPEEQFF
TGTGCCAGCAGTTTCCCCGAGGAGCAGTTCTTC
>TRBJ2-1|TRBD2|.|TRBV28
CASSLFREGNNEQFF
TGTGCCAGCAGTTTATTCCGGGAGGGAAACAATGAGCAGTTCTTC
>TRBJ2-7|.|.|TRBV28
CASSYISYEQYF
TGTGCCAGCAGTTACATCTCCTACGAGCAGTACTTC
>TRBJ2-1|.|once|TRBV7-9
CASSLGSEDVAYNEQFF
TGTGCCAGCAGCTTAGGGTCTGAGGATGTAGCCTACAATGAGCAGTTCTTC
>TRBJ2-1|.|.|TRBV25-1
CASSEYREYEQFF
TGTGCCAGCAGTGAATACAGGGAATATGAGCAGTTCTTC
>TRBJ2-1|TRBD1|.|TRBV2
CASLWTDRAAWNEQFF
TGTGCCAGCCTTTGGACGGACAGGGCAGCATGGAATGAGCAGTTCTTC
>TRBJ1-2|.|.|TRBV18
CASSPEQDYGYTF
TGTGCCAGCTCCCCAGAGCAAGACTATGGCTACACCTTC
>TRBJ2-3|.|once|TRBV11-2
CASSAIRDFLHTDTQYF
TGTGCCAGCAGCGCCATCAGGGACTTCTTGCACACAGATACGCAGTATTTT
>TRBJ1-1|.|.|TRBV19
CASRGRGDTEAFF
TGTGCCAGTAGAGGCAGGGGTGACACTGAAGCTTTCTTT
>TRBJ2-1|.|.|TRBV2
CASTGGGDEQFF
TGTGCCAGTACTGGGGGGGGCGATGAGCAGTTCTTC
>TRBJ2-5|.|.|TRBV28
CASSLVGQPMKETQYF
TGTGCCAGCAGTTTGGTAGGACAGCCCATGAAAGAGACCCAGTACTTC
>TRBJ2-3|TRBD1|.|TRBV5-1
CASSYRQGADTQYF
TGCGCCAGCAGCTACAGACAGGGAGCAGATACGCAGTATTTT